These 6 T cell receptor beta chains share one sample of origin, sequenced in a study of OX40 agonist ivuxolimab in advanced cancers. Repertoires were generated with immunoSEQ multiplex PCR, while TCRdb's copy carries only in-frame clones and drops some. This table has almost 35,000 clones, 81% appearing once. Here the sequenced sample was CD4+ or CD8+ T cells sorted from blood, taken in a trial of the OX40 agonist ivuxolimab. These receptors were collected from an adult with an advanced solid tumor such as melanoma, head and neck, liver or kidney cancer.

The chain is built from TRBV19 and TRBJ1-1, with D perhaps TRBD1 (5 bases). This CDR3 region has 12 residues. Looked up from germline, CDR1 is LNHDA and CDR2 is SQIVND (reference sequence). This CDR3 reads CAGEQVNTEAFF. The DNA for the CDR3 is TGTGCAGGGGAGCAGGTAAACACTGAAGCTTTCTTT.

The count of this clone is one. The CDR3 loop reads CASSSGQGNQPQHF. The CDR3 DNA reads as TGTGCCAGCAGCTCCGGACAGGGCAATCAGCCCCAGCATTTT. This sequence joins TRBV28 and TRBJ1-5, with 7 nucleotides matching TRBD1. The germline V gene has CDR1 MDHEN and CDR2 SYDVKM. This CDR3 is built from 14 residues. The J segment lost 2 bases and the V segment lost 6 bases, leaving 4 bases of the junction unmatched.

This chain joins TRBV10-3 and TRBJ2-3, with 9 nucleotides matching TRBD2. Germline-derived CDR1 and CDR2 are ENHRY and SYGVKD. V trimming: 5 bases; J trimming: 2 bases; junction bases outside the gene matches: 5. CDR3 length equals 15 residues. CDR3 nucleotides: TGTGCCATCAGTACAGCGGGGGGCCCCACAGATACGCAGTATTTT. Translation gives CAISTAGGPTDTQYF.

The rearrangement links TRBV2 to TRBJ2-5, with TRBD1 identical over 7 bases. Unmatched junction bases numbered 5, after V lost 8 bases and J lost 5 bases. This CDR3 has 12 residues. The germline V gene has CDR1 SNHLY and CDR2 FYNNEI. CDR3 sequence: CASGTAPETQYF. CDR3 bases: TGTGCCAGCGGGACAGCGCCGGAGACCCAGTACTTC. The full variable domain, with the rest looked up from reference TRBV2 and TRBJ2-5, is EPEVTQTPSHQVTQMGQEVILRCVPISNHLYFYWYRQILGQKVEFLVSFYNNEISEKSEIFDDQFSVERPDGSNFTLKIRSTKLEDSAMYFCASGTAPETQYFGPGTRLLVL.

The rearrangement uses TRBV5-4 and TRBJ2-5, with 8 nucleotides matching TRBD2. CDR3 size: 14 residues. Germline V CDR1 and CDR2: SGHNT, YYREEE (reference sequence). V was clipped by 4 bases and J by 2 bases; unmatched bases: 4. CDR3 in amino acids: CASSPGTSQETQYF. The CDR3 DNA sequence: TGTGCCAGCAGCCCGGGGACTAGTCAAGAGACCCAGTACTTC.

This clone showed up just once. Other DNA sequences from this sample encode an identical CDR3 as well. CDR3 sequence (DNA): TGTGCCAGCAGCCCCTACTTCCTTGGCTACACCTTC. This codes for CASSPYFLGYTF. The chain has TRBV7-2 and TRBJ1-2; no definite D call. The CDR3 spans 12 residues. Germline values: CDR1 SGHTA, CDR2 FQGNSA. The V end lost 5 bases, the J end lost 7 bases, and 11 bases lay between the germline ends. Using reference TRBV7-2 and TRBJ1-2 for the parts outside the CDR3, the full variable domain is GAGVSQSPSNKVTEKGKDVELRCDPISGHTALYWYRQSLGQGLEFLIYFQGNSAPDKSGLPSDRFSAERTGGSVSTLTIQRTQQEDSAVYLCASSPYFLGYTFGSGTRLTVV.